This T cell receptor (beta chain) was documented in a study of T cells in Graves' hyperthyroidism and ophthalmopathy. The investigators amplified TCR beta CDR3 regions from RNA transcripts. In the first-round RT-PCR of the TCR CDR3, the HTBI primer set was used. TCRdb redid the calling of the multiplex PCR reads with MiXCR, one entry per CDR3 protein. The sample carries around 660,000 distinct CDR3 sequences, over 40% recorded once. The CDR3 spans 12 residues. Germline loops: CDR1 DFQATT, CDR2 SNEGSKA (reference sequence). The J segment lost 7 bases and the V segment lost 0 bases, leaving 1 base of the junction unmatched. This clonotype occurred many times.

Sequenced input: peripheral blood or thyroid tissue (not recorded which). This clonotype originated in an adult man with Graves' disease, either hyperthyroidism or ophthalmopathy (not recorded which). The genes are TRBV20-1 and TRBJ2-5, with 8 bases aligning to TRBD1. As DNA, the CDR3 is TGCAGTGCTAGAGAAACAGGGGGGACCCAGTACTTC. Protein product: CSARETGGTQYF.